Sequencing of this T cell receptor beta chain was carried out in a study of monozygotic twins with inflammatory bowel disease. Germline V gene sequence: CDR1 SGHRS, CDR2 YFSETQ. This CDR3 region has 15 residues. Investigators made cDNA in eight separate reactions per sample. TCRdb re-called the 5' RACE reads and catalogs CDR3 proteins one per entry, DNA excluded. Reported are 160,000 or so distinct CDR3 sequences; the ten largest clones contain about 2.4%. This clonotype was obtained from a human donor with ulcerative colitis or Crohn's disease, or a healthy co-twin of an affected twin (not recorded which). The rearrangement joins TRBV5-1 to TRBJ2-1; without DNA, the TCRdb call of TRBD1 cannot be checked. The source material was blood. Here the CDR3 reads CASSLGQSRSNEQFF.